This passage covers 24 T cell receptor beta chains from one sample sequenced in a study of T cell responses to AZD1222 COVID-19 vaccine. Measured with immunoSEQ multiplex PCR; TCRdb has only the in-frame clones, and not every one. This sample yields 150,000 or so clones, of which roughly 90% are seen a single time; approximately 1.5% belongs to the top ten. The specimen comprised peripheral blood, sampled on day 0 of AZD1222 vaccination. These TCRs come from an adult in good health.

This chain joins TRBV6-2 or TRBV6-3 and TRBJ2-7; no definite D call. Germline V gene lookup returns CDR1 MNHEY and CDR2 SVGEGT. V gave up 2 bases and J gave up 2 bases, with 13 bases separating them. This CDR3 comprises 15 residues. The DNA for the CDR3 is TGTGCCAGCAGTTACGGATCAGTACTTGCCTACGAGCAGTACTTC. Its translation: CASSYGSVLAYEQYF.

This sequence joins TRBV11-3 and TRBJ2-1; possible D gene TRBD2, 6 bases. Germline CDR1 and CDR2: SGHNT and YENEEA. The CDR3 runs to 13 residues. V was pared by 4 bases and J by 9 bases, with 13 bases between. This chain's CDR3 is CASSSGGEREQFF. CDR3 in DNA: TGTGCCAGCAGCTCGGGCGGGGAGCGTGAGCAGTTCTTC.

V gene TRBV6-5 combines with J gene TRBJ1-1, with D maybe TRBD1 (5 bases). CDR1 and CDR2 (germline): MNHEY, SVGAGI. The CDR3 extends over 14 amino acids. Deletions cut 5 bases from V and 3 bases from J, with 13 bases between. The CDR3 coding sequence is TGTGCCAGCAGTACGAGGGGTCCCCACACTGAAGCTTTCTTT. It encodes CASSTRGPHTEAFF.

This clone was detected a few times. The chain recombines TRBV6-4 with TRBJ2-3; D might be TRBD2 (6 bases). Germline CDR1 is MRHNA and CDR2 is SNTAGT. CDR3 length: 16 amino acids. Trimming shortened V by 0 bases and J by 0 bases, and 10 bases separated the two germline ends. The CDR3 coding sequence is TGTGCCAGCAGTGACTCTGCGGGGTCTAGCACAGATACGCAGTATTTT. Amino acids: CASSDSAGSSTDTQYF.

This rearrangement joins TRBV14 to TRBJ2-5; D is unresolved. Germline V gene sequence: CDR1 SGHDN, CDR2 FVKESK. V lost 2 bases to trimming and J lost 3 bases, with 13 bases between them. This CDR3 has 15 amino acids. The CDR3 loop reads CASSQLRLGKETQYF. CDR3 nucleotide sequence: TGTGCCAGCAGCCAATTGCGACTGGGAAAAGAGACCCAGTACTTC.

This clone was detected once. The gene calls are TRBV5-6 and TRBJ2-7; 9 nucleotides align to TRBD1. V trimming: 1 base; J trimming: 3 bases; junction bases outside the gene matches: 5. Germline CDR1 is SGHDT and CDR2 is YYEEEE. The CDR3 is made up of 15 amino acids. CDR3 nucleotide sequence: TGTGCCAGCAGCTTGCCGGGACAGGGTATCTACGAGCAGTACTTC. Translation: CASSLPGQGIYEQYF.

This rearrangement joins TRBV4-3 to TRBJ2-1, with D perhaps TRBD1 (6 bases). Germline lookup yields CDR1 LGHNA and CDR2 YSLEER. V was trimmed by 3 bases and J by 8 bases, leaving 14 bases between them. CDR3 length: 14 amino acids. CDR3 nucleotides: TGCGCCAGCAGCCACGGCAGGGGCAGCGATGAGCAGTTCTTC. Protein sequence: CASSHGRGSDEQFF.

The CDR3 coding sequence is TGTGCCAGCAGTTCGCCGGGACAGGGGTATGGCTACACCTTC. Amino acid sequence: CASSSPGQGYGYTF. The genes are TRBV6-5 and TRBJ1-2, with 10 bases lining up with TRBD1. Germline CDR1 is MNHEY and CDR2 is SVGAGI. This CDR3 has 14 residues. V lost 4 bases to trimming and J lost 5 bases; unmatched junction nucleotides: 4.

The chain joins TRBV5-1 to TRBJ2-3; D is undetermined. V gave up 3 bases and J gave up 8 bases, with 7 bases separating them. The CDR3 length is 11 residues. The germline gives CDR1 SGHRS, CDR2 YFSETQ. CDR3 in amino acids: CASSSTGTQYF. The CDR3, as DNA: TGCGCCAGCAGCTCTACGGGTACGCAGTATTTT.

The chain recombines TRBV6-7 with TRBJ2-7; D not resolved. TRBV6-7 is reported as an ORF; its role is uncertain. Trimming removed 8 bases from V and 3 bases from J, with 26 bases in between. The CDR3 contains 17 residues. The CDR3 nucleotides are TGTGCCAGCCCCCCTAAACGAGACCGCAGAAGACACTACGAGCAGTACTTC. Translating it yields CASPPKRDRRRHYEQYF.

V is TRBV19 and J is TRBJ1-1, with TRBD1 identical over 7 bases. After removal of 2 bases from V and 2 bases from J, the junction contained 5 bases not matched to a gene. Germline V lookup: CDR1 LNHDA, CDR2 SQIVND (reference sequence). The CDR3 is made up of 15 amino acids. The CDR3 DNA is TGTGCCAGTAGTATACTTACAGGGGTAAACACTGAAGCTTTCTTT. Encoded protein: CASSILTGVNTEAFF.

This sequence joins TRBV13 and TRBJ2-7, with TRBD2 as a possible D gene (7 bases). Deletions cut 5 bases from V and 3 bases from J, with 17 bases between. CDR1 and CDR2 from the germline V gene are PRHDT and FYEKMQ (reference sequence). The CDR3 spans 15 residues. CDR3 region: CASSAGAGPFYEQYF. The CDR3 DNA reads TGTGCCAGCAGCGCGGGGGCGGGACCCTTCTACGAGCAGTACTTC.

The chain carries TRBV19 and TRBJ2-3; 8 positions agree with TRBD1. Per germline, CDR1 LNHDA and CDR2 SQIVND (reference sequence). V dropped 4 bases and J dropped 4; count of bases not matched to a gene: 4. The CDR3 extends over 14 amino acids. The CDR3 here is CASSTTGDADTQYF. The CDR3 DNA sequence: TGTGCCAGTAGTACGACAGGGGACGCAGATACGCAGTATTTT.

The gene calls are TRBV6-5 and TRBJ1-1; D gene unclear. Trimming stripped 2 bases from V and 7 bases from J, with 8 bases between. CDR3 length: 12 residues. CDR1 and CDR2 from the germline V gene are MNHEY and SVGAGI. The CDR3 loop is CASSYRVGEAFF. The CDR3 DNA sequence: TGTGCCAGCAGTTACAGGGTTGGTGAAGCTTTCTTT.

This chain joins TRBV5-6 and TRBJ1-2; 12 bases match TRBD1. The CDR3 has 17 residues. Trimming cost V 0 bases and J 2 bases; bases outside gene matches: 5. Germline assignment: CDR1 SGHDT and CDR2 YYEEEE. The CDR3: CASSLDRDRGRNYGYTF. DNA of the CDR3: TGTGCCAGCAGCTTGGACCGGGACAGGGGGCGAAACTATGGCTACACCTTC.

V is TRBV6-4 and J is TRBJ1-1; the match to TRBD1 covers 7 bases. The V gene end was trimmed by 10 bases and the J gene end by 4 bases; junction bases not matched to a gene: 12. From germline, CDR1 is MRHNA and CDR2 SNTAGT. The CDR3 is 14 residues long. This CDR3 reads CATQKEAGGTEAFF. The CDR3 nucleotides are TGTGCCACCCAGAAAGAGGCAGGGGGCACTGAAGCTTTCTTT.

The chain carries TRBV4-3 and TRBJ2-6; possibly TRBD2 for D (7 bases). Trimming removed 0 bases at V and 2 bases at J, with 14 bases between. The CDR3 totals 18 residues. Germline assignment: CDR1 LGHNA and CDR2 YSLEER. The CDR3 region is CASSQDQGGGTGANVLTF. CDR3 DNA: TGCGCCAGCAGCCAAGATCAAGGGGGAGGGACTGGGGCCAACGTCCTGACTTTC.

The chain recombines TRBV24-1 with TRBJ1-2, with 10 nucleotides matching TRBD1. Unmatched junction bases numbered 11, after V lost 8 bases and J lost 3 bases. The CDR3 contains 16 residues. The germline gives CDR1 KGHDR, CDR2 SFDVKD. The CDR3 nucleotides read TGTGCCACCACCAATTCCGGGACAGGGGAATACTATGGCTACACCTTC. Encoded protein: CATTNSGTGEYYGYTF.

This rearrangement joins TRBV5-6 to TRBJ2-4; TRBD2 matches 8 bases. J gave up 5 bases and V 5 bases, and 6 bases lay outside the gene matches. Germline CDR1 reads SGHDT; CDR2 reads YYEEEE. The CDR3 spans 14 residues. For the CDR3, the DNA is TGTGCCAGCAGATCACTAGCGGCAGAAAACATTCAGTACTTC. Protein product: CASRSLAAENIQYF.

This clone was observed a handful of times. V is TRBV7-9 and J is TRBJ1-1, with TRBD1 matching over 10 bases. The CDR3 consists of 13 residues. The V gene end was trimmed by 4 bases and the J gene end by 5 bases; junction bases not matched to a gene: 1. Germline CDR1 and CDR2: SEHNR and FQNEAQ (reference sequence). This CDR3 reads CASSSDRGTEAFF. CDR3 nucleotides: TGTGCCAGCAGCTCGGACAGGGGGACTGAAGCTTTCTTT.

The chain employs TRBV6-6 and TRBJ2-7, with a weak D call TRBD1 (6 bases). Germline values: CDR1 MNHNY, CDR2 SVGAGI (reference sequence). V lost 6 bases and J 6 bases, leaving 12 bases between the germline ends. The CDR3 is made up of 12 amino acids. As DNA, the CDR3 is TGTGCCAGCAGCCGTACAGGGAGCGAGCAGTACTTC. Amino acids: CASSRTGSEQYF.

The CDR3 loop reads CASSQVPPTFGKYTEAFF. CDR3 nucleotide sequence: TGTGCCAGCAGCCAAGTGCCGCCGACCTTTGGCAAATACACTGAAGCTTTCTTT. V and J are TRBV3-1 (or the pseudogene TRBV3-2) and TRBJ1-1; D is ambiguous. CDR1 is LGHDT, CDR2 YNNKEL, per germline (reference sequence). V gave up 1 base and J gave up 3 bases, with 21 bases separating them. The CDR3 is 18 amino acids.

The chain carries TRBV27 and TRBJ1-2, with 10 bases that match TRBD1. The germline gives CDR1 MNHEY, CDR2 SMNVEV (reference sequence). This CDR3 spans 15 amino acids. V dropped 6 bases and J dropped 4; count of bases not matched to a gene: 8. CDR3 sequence: CASRTDRGPGYGYTF. The CDR3 DNA is TGTGCCAGCAGAACCGACAGGGGGCCTGGCTATGGCTACACCTTC.

V usage is TRBV18 and J usage is TRBJ2-6, with unresolved D. CDR1 KGHSH and CDR2 LQKENI come from the germline V gene. The CDR3 contains 15 residues. V dropped 3 bases and J dropped 0 bases, with 6 bases sitting between them. The DNA for the CDR3 is TGTGCCAGCTCACCTCAGAGCTCTGGGGCCAACGTCCTGACTTTC. This encodes CASSPQSSGANVLTF.